The text below deals with one TCR beta chain. These data are taken from a study of identifying expanded T cells in peripheral blood. Measured with immunoSEQ multiplex PCR; TCRdb has only the in-frame clones, and not every one. This sample has more than 75,000 clones, with approximately 84% found just once. The CDR3 is 16 amino acids. V dropped 3 bases and J dropped 8 bases, with 17 bases sitting between them. Looked up from germline, CDR1 is MNHEY and CDR2 is SVGAGI. The V and J genes are TRBV6-5 and TRBJ1-6, with a weak D call TRBD1 (6 bases). The sample comprised blood. This TCR was sampled from a person aged 18 to 75 in good health. The CDR3 nucleotides are TGTGCCAGCAGTTATACTGCTCTTAGGGGGGATTCACCCCTCCACTTT. Amino acid sequence: CASSYTALRGDSPLHF.